The T cell receptor beta chain under discussion was sequenced for a study of human T cells and chemical hapten exposure. On the study more broadly: From small differences in pooled library volume came most of the variation in per-sample TCR yields. Study results and caveats: TCRs exceeding 1 in 1000 frequency stayed unchanged with DPC sensitization.

Turning to this clonotype: The antigen remains unidentified.

Germline V gene sequence: CDR1 DFQATT, CDR2 SNEGSKA (reference sequence). The CDR3 extends over 19 amino acids. The ends lost 1 base at V and 7 bases at J; junction bases unmatched: 21. Time point meaning: patch test 2, 6 weeks after DPC sensitization. As for treatment: therapeutic diphenylcyclopropenone sensitization with weekly scalp DPC. MiXCR was run by TCRdb on the RACE reads, yielding one entry per CDR3 protein. The profile shows about 82,000 distinct CDR3 sequences, 8% to 13% of them singletons. This specimen consisted of whole blood, obtained in connection with sensitization to the hapten diphenylcyclopropenone (DPC). The origin of this receptor is a woman between 45 and 65 years old with alopecia areata. Some clones in this sample may be carry-over from other donors' samples. The rearrangement joins TRBV20-1 to TRBJ2-1; 8 nucleotides agree with TRBD2. The CDR3 DNA is TGCAGTGCTAGAGGATCAAGGACTAGCTGGAGGGCCATCTTTAATGAGCAGTTCTTC. This codes for CSARGSRTSWRAIFNEQFF.